This T cell receptor beta chain was retrieved from a study of PD-L1 blockade in urothelial cancer (dated by TCRdb to about 2017). In the study overall: Therapy was started at some point between 2013 and 2015 for all patients, and atezolizumab 1,200 mg was administered intravenously every 3 weeks. About 85% of the 29 patients were males with bladder-origin urothelial cancer, and about 60% of the 29 reported a prior smoking history. Patients had an ECOG performance status of 0 or 1 and had received between 0 and 3 prior chemotherapy regimens. Blood samples were analyzed at two time points: 3 weeks after treatment start (second dose) and 6 weeks after treatment start. Blood samples yielded a median of 141,255 T cells and 65,000 to 95,000 unique TCRs, with median clonality 0.080. Somatic, immune and clinical correlates of response to PD-L1 blockade with atezolizumab in urothelial cancer were the focus of an exploratory multi-omic analysis. Pretreatment tumor samples, along with matched peripheral blood collected serially before and after atezolizumab treatment, underwent TCR sequencing. Durable clinical benefit meant progression-free survival longer than 6 months, and TCR features were also tested against progression-free and overall survival. In the same patients who had TCR sequencing, pretreatment tumors also underwent whole exome sequencing and RNA sequencing. Under ten patients reached durable clinical benefit, while 20 patients did not. Under 30 patients had pretreatment blood TCR-seq, some 25 had at least one posttreatment blood collection, and some 25 had tumor TCR-seq.

The research as a whole found: Patients with durable benefit showed greater expansion of tumor-associated TCR clones in peripheral blood 3 weeks after starting treatment (n ≈ 20, p = 0.022). Improved progression-free and overall survival was found to be associated with pretreatment peripheral blood TCR clonality below the median. Small sample size (n ≈ 28) and many exploratory analyses mean the results are intended to be hypothesis-generating.

Comment on this clone: Its target antigen remains unknown. The record has no base qualities; no much larger clone is one base away.

The CDR3 has 14 amino acids, counting the end cysteine and phenylalanine. CDR3 DNA is the only sequence kept; it has 42 bases, read in frame from the first base. CDR1 and CDR2 (PRHDT, FYEKMQ) derive from the germline V gene (reference sequence). The germline V end is reduced by 3 bases and the J end by 7 bases; junction bases left unmatched: 2. Each PCR received spiked-in synthetic TCR analog templates so that absolute template abundance could be estimated from read counts. TCRbeta CDR3 regions were amplified from genomic DNA with bias-controlled V and J gene primers using the immunoSEQ assay. Sequencing of rearranged TCRbeta segments was performed at approximately 20X coverage. As for the authors' bioinformatics: Sequencing errors were corrected by clustering, and CDR3s were annotated against IMGT so that V, D and J genes could be assigned. Downstream analyses used only productive TCRbeta rearrangements, leaving out any out-of-frame or stop-codon sequences. Clonality was calculated as one minus the Shannon entropy normalized by the log of the number of unique productive sequences. Fisher's exact test with Benjamini-Hochberg correction, at a threshold of adjusted p below 0.01, was used to find clones that differed between time points or between blood and tumor. The immuneACCESS repertoire file appears here via TCRdb, limited to in-frame rearrangements. These files lack a portion of the clones; in checked studies, under half of the deficit traces to unresolved V genes, and the cause of the others is not known. The DNA gave D and trimming, while V, J and clone size come from that table. The sample table records 35,000 to 40,000 clones; 82% of these occur just once. The top ten clones comprise less than 20% of the sample.

The cohort comprised around 31 patients with locally advanced or metastatic urothelial carcinoma treated at Memorial Sloan Kettering on a trial protocol. Peripheral blood mononuclear cells were collected from each patient pretreatment and during treatment, giving between 1 and 8 total time points per patient. The Qiagen DNeasy Blood extraction kit was used to purify genomic DNA from total PBMCs and tumor samples. Collected pretreatment and during treatment, PBMCs were isolated and stored as previously described. The clonotype was recovered from a man in his 60s with urothelial cancer. This chain is built from TRBV13 and TRBJ1-6, with TRBD1 identical over 8 junction bases. The source was PBMCs, collected around atezolizumab (anti-PD-L1) treatment. The sequenced DNA: TGTGCCAGCAGCTTCCAGGGGGCGAATTCACCCCTCCACTTT. It translates as CASSFQGANSPLHF.